This TCR beta chain appears in the sequencing data of a study of tumor T cells in aggressive B-cell lymphoma (TCRdb year 2017). Receptor libraries were prepared by the immunoSEQ multiplex PCR assay. TCRdb obtained this table from immuneACCESS and retained in-frame rearrangements with V and J assigned. These tables miss some clones; where compared with another copy, unresolved V genes account for less than half of the shortfall, and the remainder is unexplained. Counted in this sample were more than 7,000 clones; about 85% of them appeared once. Together, the top ten hold around 3.4% of the sample. The V and J ends are trimmed by 1 base and 3 bases, leaving 7 bases between them. From the germline V gene (reference sequence), CDR1 is SEHNR and CDR2 is FQNEAQ. Counted from cysteine to phenylalanine, this CDR3 has 13 amino acids. Only CDR3 DNA is held: 39 bases, read in frame from base 1. As for this clone: What antigen it recognizes has not been identified. No qualities accompany the bases; no much larger clone lies one base away.

Recombination joined TRBV7-9 with TRBJ2-7; TRBD2 is possibly the D segment (6 matching bases). The source material was tumor tissue. The clonotype was recovered from an adult with diffuse large B cell lymphoma. The DNA sequence is TGTGCCAGCAGCTTAGTGCGGGGCTACGAGCAGTACTTC. The translation is CASSLVRGYEQYF.